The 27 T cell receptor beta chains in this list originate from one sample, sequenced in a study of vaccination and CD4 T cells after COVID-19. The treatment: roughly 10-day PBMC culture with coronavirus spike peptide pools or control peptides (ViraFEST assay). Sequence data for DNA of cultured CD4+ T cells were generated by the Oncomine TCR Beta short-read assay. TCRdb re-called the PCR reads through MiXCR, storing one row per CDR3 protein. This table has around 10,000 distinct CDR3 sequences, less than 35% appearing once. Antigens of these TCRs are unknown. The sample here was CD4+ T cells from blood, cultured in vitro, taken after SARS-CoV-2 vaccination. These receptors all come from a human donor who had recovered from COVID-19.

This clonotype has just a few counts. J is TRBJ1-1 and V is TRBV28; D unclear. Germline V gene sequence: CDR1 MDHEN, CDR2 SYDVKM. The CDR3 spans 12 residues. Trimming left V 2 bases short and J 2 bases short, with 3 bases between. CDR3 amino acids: CASSLGNTEAFF. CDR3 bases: TGTGCCAGCAGTTTAGGCAACACTGAAGCTTTCTTT.

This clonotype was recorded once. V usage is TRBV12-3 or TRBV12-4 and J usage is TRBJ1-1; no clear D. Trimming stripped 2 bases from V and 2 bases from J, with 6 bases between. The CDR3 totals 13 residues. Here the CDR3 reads CASSLKGNTEAFF. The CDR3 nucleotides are TGTGCCAGCAGTTTAAAGGGAAACACTGAAGCTTTCTTT.

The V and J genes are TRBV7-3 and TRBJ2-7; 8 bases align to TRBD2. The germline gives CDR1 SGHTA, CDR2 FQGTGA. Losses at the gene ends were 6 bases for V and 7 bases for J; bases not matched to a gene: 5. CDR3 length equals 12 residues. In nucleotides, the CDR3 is TGTGCCAGCAGTCCTACTAGCGGAGAGCAGTACTTC. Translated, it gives CASSPTSGEQYF. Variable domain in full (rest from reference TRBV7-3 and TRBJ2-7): GAGVSQTPSNKVTEKGKYVELRCDPISGHTALYWYRQSLGQGPEFLIYFQGTGAADDSGLPNDRFFAVRPEGSVSTLKIQRTERGDSAVYLCASSPTSGEQYFGPGTRLTVT.

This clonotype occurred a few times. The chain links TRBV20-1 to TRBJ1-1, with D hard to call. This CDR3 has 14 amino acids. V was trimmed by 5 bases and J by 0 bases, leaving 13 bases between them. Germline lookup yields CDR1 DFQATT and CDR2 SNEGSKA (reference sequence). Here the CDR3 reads CSARIPPMNTEAFF. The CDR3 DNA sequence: TGCAGTGCTCGGATTCCGCCCATGAACACTGAAGCTTTCTTT.

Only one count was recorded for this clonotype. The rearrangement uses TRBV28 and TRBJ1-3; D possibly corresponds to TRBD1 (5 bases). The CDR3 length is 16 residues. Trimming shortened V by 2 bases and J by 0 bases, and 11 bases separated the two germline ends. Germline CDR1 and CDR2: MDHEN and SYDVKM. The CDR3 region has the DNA TGTGCCAGCAGTTTACTGGGGGGAAGCTCTGGAAACACCATATATTTT. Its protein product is CASSLLGGSSGNTIYF.

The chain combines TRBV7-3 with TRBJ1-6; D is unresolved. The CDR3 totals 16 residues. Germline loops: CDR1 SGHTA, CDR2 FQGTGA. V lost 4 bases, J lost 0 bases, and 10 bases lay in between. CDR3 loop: CASSSGPSSYNSPLHF. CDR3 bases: TGTGCCAGCAGCTCCGGACCGAGCTCCTATAATTCACCCCTCCACTTT.

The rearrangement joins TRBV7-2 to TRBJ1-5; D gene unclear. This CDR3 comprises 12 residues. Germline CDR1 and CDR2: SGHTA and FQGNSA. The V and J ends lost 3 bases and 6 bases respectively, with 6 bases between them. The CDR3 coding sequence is TGTGCCAGCAGCTTGATGGGTCAGCCCCAGCATTTT. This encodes CASSLMGQPQHF. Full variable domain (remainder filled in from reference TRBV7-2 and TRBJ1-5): GAGVSQSPSNKVTEKGKDVELRCDPISGHTALYWYRQSLGQGLEFLIYFQGNSAPDKSGLPSDRFSAERTGGSVSTLTIQRTQQEDSAVYLCASSLMGQPQHFGDGTRLSIL.

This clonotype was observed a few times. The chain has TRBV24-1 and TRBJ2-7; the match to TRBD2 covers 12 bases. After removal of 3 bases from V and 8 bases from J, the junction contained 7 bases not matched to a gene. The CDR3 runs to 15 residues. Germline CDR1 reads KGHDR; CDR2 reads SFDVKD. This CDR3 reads CATSDATWTSGKQYF. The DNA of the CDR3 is TGTGCCACCAGTGATGCGACCTGGACTAGCGGGAAGCAGTACTTC.

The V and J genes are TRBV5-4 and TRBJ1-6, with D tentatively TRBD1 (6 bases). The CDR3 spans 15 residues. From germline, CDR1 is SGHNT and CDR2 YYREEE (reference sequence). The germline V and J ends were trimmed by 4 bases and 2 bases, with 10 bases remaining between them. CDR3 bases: TGTGCCAGCAGCCCGACAGGAACCTATAATTCACCCCTCCACTTT. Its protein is CASSPTGTYNSPLHF.

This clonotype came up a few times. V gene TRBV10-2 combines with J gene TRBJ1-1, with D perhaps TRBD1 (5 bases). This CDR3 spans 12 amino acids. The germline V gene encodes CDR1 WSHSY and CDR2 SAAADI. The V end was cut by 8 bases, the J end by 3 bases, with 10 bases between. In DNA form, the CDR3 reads TGCGCCAGCGGCGGGGGGTACACTGAAGCTTTCTTT. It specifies CASGGGYTEAFF.

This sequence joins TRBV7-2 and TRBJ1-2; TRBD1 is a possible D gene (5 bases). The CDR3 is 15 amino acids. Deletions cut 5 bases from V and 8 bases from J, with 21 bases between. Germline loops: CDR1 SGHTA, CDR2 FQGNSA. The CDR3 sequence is CASSLSSLGDRGYTF. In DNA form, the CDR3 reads TGTGCCAGCAGCCTCTCGTCGTTGGGGGACCGCGGCTACACCTTC.

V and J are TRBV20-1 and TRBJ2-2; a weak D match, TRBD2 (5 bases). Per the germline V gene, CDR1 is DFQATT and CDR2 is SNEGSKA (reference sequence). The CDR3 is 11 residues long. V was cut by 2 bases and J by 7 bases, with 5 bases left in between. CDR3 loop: CSARRGGELFF. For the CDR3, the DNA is TGCAGTGCTAGACGGGGCGGGGAGCTGTTTTTT.

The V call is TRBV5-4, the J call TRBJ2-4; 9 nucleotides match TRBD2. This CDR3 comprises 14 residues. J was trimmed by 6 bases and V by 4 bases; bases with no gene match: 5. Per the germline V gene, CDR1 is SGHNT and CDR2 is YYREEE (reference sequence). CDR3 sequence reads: CASSGSGSRNIQYF. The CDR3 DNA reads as TGTGCCAGCAGCGGTAGCGGGAGTAGAAACATTCAGTACTTC.

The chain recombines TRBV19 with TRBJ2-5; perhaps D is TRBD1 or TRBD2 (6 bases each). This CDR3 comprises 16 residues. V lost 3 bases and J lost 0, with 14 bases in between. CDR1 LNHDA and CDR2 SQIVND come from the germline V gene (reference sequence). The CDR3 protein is CASSIRGDSYQETQYF. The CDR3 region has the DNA TGTGCCAGTAGTATTAGGGGGGATTCGTACCAAGAGACCCAGTACTTC.

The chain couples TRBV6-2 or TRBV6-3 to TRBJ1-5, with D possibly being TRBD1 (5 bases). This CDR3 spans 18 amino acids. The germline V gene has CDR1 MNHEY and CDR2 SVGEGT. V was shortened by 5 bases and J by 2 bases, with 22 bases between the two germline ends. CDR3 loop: CASSPGPGTILGNQPQHF. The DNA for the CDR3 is TGTGCCAGCAGTCCCGGACCAGGGACCATATTGGGCAATCAGCCCCAGCATTTT.

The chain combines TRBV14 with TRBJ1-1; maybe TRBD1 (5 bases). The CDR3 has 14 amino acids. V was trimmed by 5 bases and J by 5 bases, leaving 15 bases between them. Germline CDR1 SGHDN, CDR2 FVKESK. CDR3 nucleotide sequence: TGTGCCAGCAGCTCACAGAGACAGACGACTGAAGCTTTCTTT. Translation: CASSSQRQTTEAFF.

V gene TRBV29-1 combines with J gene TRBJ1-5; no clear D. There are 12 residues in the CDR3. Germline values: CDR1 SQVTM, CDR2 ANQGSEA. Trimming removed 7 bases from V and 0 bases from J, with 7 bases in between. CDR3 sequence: CSARNSNQPQHF. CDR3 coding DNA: TGCAGCGCCCGGAATAGCAATCAGCCCCAGCATTTT. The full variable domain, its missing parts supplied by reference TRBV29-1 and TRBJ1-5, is SAVISQKPSRDICQRGTSLTIQCQVDSQVTMMFWYRQQPGQSLTLIATANQGSEATYESGFVIDKFPISRPNLTFSTLTVSNMSPEDSSIYLCSARNSNQPQHFGDGTRLSIL.

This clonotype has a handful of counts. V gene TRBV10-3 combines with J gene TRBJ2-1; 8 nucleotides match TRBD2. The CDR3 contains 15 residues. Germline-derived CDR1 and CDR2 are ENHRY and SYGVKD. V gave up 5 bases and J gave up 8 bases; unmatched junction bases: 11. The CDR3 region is CAISILAGRVDEQFF. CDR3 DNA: TGTGCCATCAGTATTTTAGCGGGAAGGGTTGATGAGCAGTTCTTC.

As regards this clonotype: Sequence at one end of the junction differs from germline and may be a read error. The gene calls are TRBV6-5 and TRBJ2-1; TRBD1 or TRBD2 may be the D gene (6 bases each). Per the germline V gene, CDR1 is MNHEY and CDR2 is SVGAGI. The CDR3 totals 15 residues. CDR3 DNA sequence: TGTGCCAGCAGTGACTCGGGGGCTAGGACCCAGGAGCAGTTCTTC. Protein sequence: CASSDSGARTQEQFF.

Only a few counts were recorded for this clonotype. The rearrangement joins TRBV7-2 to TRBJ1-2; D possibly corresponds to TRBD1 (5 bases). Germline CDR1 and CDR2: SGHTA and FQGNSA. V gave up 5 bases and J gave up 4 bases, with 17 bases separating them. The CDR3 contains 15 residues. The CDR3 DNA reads TGTGCCAGCAGCCCCTCCTCCGACAGAACCTATGGCTACACCTTC. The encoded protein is CASSPSSDRTYGYTF.

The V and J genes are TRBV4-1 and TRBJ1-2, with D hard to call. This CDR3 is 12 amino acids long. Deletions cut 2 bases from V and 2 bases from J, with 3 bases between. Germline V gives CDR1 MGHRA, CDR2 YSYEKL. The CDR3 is CASSQLNYGYTF. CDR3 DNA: TGCGCCAGCAGCCAATTAAACTATGGCTACACCTTC.

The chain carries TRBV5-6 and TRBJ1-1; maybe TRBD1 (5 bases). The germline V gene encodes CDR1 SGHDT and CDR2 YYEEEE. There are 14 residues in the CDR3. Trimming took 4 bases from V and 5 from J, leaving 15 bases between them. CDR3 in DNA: TGTGCCAGCAGCCTGGGACTGACCTTGACTGAAGCTTTCTTT. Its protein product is CASSLGLTLTEAFF.

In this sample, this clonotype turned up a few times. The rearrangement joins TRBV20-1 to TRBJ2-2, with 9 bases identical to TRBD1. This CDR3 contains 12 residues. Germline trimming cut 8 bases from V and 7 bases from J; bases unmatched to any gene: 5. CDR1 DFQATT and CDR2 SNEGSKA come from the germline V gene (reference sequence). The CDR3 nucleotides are TGCAGTTCCACAGGGGGCTACGGGGAGCTGTTTTTT. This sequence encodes CSSTGGYGELFF.

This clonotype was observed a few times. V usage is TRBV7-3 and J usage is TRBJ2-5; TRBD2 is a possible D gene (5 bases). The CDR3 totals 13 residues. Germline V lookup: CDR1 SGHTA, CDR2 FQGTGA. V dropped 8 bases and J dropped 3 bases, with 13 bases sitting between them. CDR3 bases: TGTGCCAGCGGGGAGCGCTGGAAAGAGACCCAGTACTTC. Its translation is CASGERWKETQYF.

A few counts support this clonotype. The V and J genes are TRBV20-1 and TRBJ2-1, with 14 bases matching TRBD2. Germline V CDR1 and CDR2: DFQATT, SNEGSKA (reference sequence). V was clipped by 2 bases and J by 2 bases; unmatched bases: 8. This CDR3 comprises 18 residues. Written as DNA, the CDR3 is TGCAGTGCTAGATACCGGACTAGCGGGAGGATCACCTACAATGAGCAGTTCTTC. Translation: CSARYRTSGRITYNEQFF.

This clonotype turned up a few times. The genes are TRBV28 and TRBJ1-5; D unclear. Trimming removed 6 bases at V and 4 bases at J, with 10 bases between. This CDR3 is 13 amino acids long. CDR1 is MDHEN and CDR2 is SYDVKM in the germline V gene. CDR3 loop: CASRGQENQPQHF. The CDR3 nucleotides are TGTGCCAGCAGGGGCCAGGAGAATCAGCCCCAGCATTTT.

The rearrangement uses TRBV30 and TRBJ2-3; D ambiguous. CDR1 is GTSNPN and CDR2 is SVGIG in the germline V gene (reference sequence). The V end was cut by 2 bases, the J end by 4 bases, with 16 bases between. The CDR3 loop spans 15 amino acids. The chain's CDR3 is CAWSPRSGLADTQYF. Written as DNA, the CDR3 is TGTGCCTGGAGTCCCCGATCTGGGTTAGCAGATACGCAGTATTTT.